The 7 T cell receptor beta chains below come from one sample, sequenced in a study of regulatory T cells in long-lasting Graves disease. Time point here: newly diagnosed GD, antithyroid drugs for less than 3 months. With RNA extracted from PBMCs as input, the TCR library was made. Construction of the TCR beta libraries employed iRepertoire HTBI primers in conjunction with Arm-PCR of CDR3 regions. MiXCR was run by TCRdb on the multiplex PCR reads, yielding one entry per CDR3 protein. The data contain a few hundred thousand distinct CDR3 sequences, 13% of them singletons. This sample was also put to use in a study of T cells in Graves' hyperthyroidism and ophthalmopathy.

This specimen consisted of peripheral blood mononuclear cells (PBMCs), obtained at new diagnosis, from a patient treated with antithyroid drugs. The receptors here all came from a man in his thirties or forties with Graves disease.

At least ten counts were recorded for this clonotype. The chain has TRBV2 and TRBJ2-5; no clear D gene. V shed 4 bases and J shed 2 bases, with 17 bases lying between them. CDR1 is SNHLY, CDR2 FYNNEI, per germline. The CDR3 spans 16 residues. Written as DNA, the CDR3 is TGTGCCAGCAGTGGTCCTTACGACCCCCCACAAGAGACCCAGTACTTC. Translated: CASSGPYDPPQETQYF.

This clonotype was recorded at least ten times. The chain employs TRBV7-2 and TRBJ1-3; D is ambiguous. The CDR3 covers 13 residues. Trimming stripped 2 bases from V and 5 bases from J, with 7 bases between. Germline V gene lookup returns CDR1 SGHTA and CDR2 FQGNSA. CDR3 in amino acids: CASSLNGRNTIYF. For the CDR3, the DNA is TGTGCCAGCAGCTTAAATGGCCGAAACACCATATATTTT.

A few counts support this clonotype. V gene TRBV5-1 combines with J gene TRBJ2-3; 8 bases fit TRBD2. Germline assignment: CDR1 SGHRS and CDR2 YFSETQ. The CDR3 extends over 14 amino acids. Germline trimming cut 0 bases from V and 4 bases from J; bases unmatched to any gene: 1. CDR3 loop: CASSLASGSDTQYF. DNA of the CDR3: TGCGCCAGCAGCTTGGCTAGCGGGTCAGATACGCAGTATTTT. Drawing the rest from reference TRBV5-1 and TRBJ2-3, the complete variable domain is KAGVTQTPRYLIKTRGQQVTLSCSPISGHRSVSWYQQTPGQGLQFLFEYFSETQRNKGNFPGRFSGRQFSNSRSEMNVSTLELGDSALYLCASSLASGSDTQYFGPGTRLTVL.

In this sample, this clonotype turned up a few times. This sequence may be a read error, since a much larger clone differs from it by one base. No conserved phenylalanine or tryptophan ends this CDR3, so it is likely a read error. This CDR3 is CAISEWGGETQYI. CDR3 sequence (DNA): TGTGCCATCAGTGAATGGGGCGGCGAGACCCAGTACATC. This chain connects TRBV10-3 to TRBJ2-5, with a tentative D call TRBD1 (5 bases). Per germline, CDR1 ENHRY and CDR2 SYGVKD. The ends were cut back, 3 bases at V and 5 bases at J, with 10 bases in the middle. The CDR3 is 13 amino acids.

This clonotype was detected only a few times. V usage is TRBV12-3 or TRBV12-4 and J usage is TRBJ2-7; 9 positions match TRBD2. V shed 6 bases and J 0 bases; nucleotides not matched to a gene: 6. The CDR3 contains 15 residues. The CDR3 DNA reads TGTGCCAGCAGAGATCTAGCGGGACGCTCCTACGAGCAGTACTTC. Its protein is CASRDLAGRSYEQYF.

This clonotype was seen ten or more times. This sequence joins TRBV11-2 and TRBJ2-1, with D perhaps TRBD1 (5 bases). V lost 5 bases, J lost 11 bases, and 16 bases lay in between. Germline CDR1 and CDR2: SGHAT and FQNNGV. This CDR3 is 13 amino acids long. CDR3 amino acids: CASSTVGAEKQFF. The CDR3, as DNA: TGTGCCAGCAGCACCGTAGGGGCGGAGAAGCAGTTCTTC.

This clonotype showed up just a few times. The chain employs TRBV5-4 and TRBJ2-2, with 9 bases aligning to TRBD1. Germline V lookup: CDR1 SGHNT, CDR2 YYREEE (reference sequence). Losses at the gene ends were 4 bases for V and 6 bases for J; bases not matched to a gene: 7. The CDR3 totals 15 residues. CDR3 bases: TGTGCCAGCAGCATGGACAGGGGAGTCGCCGGGGAGCTGTTTTTT. Translation gives CASSMDRGVAGELFF.